This note documents a single TCR beta chain sequence. From germline, CDR1 is GTSNPN and CDR2 SVGIG (reference sequence). Trimming left V 1 base short and J 6 bases short, with 10 bases between. This CDR3 has 12 residues. This entry is derived from a study of blood T cell repertoires in COVID-19. On the study more broadly: From T cells, B-cell-depleted T cells, or PBMCs came the material, which was cDNA or gDNA.

Here immunoSEQ multiplex PCR was the method, and the copy in TCRdb shows in-frame clones only, minus some. The sample shows 70,000 to 80,000 clones, about 89% of them seen only once. The specimen sequenced was peripheral blood. The genes are TRBV30 and TRBJ2-7, with D maybe TRBD1 (6 bases). The TCR sequence derives from a woman aged 55 to 70 with acute or convalescent COVID-19. The CDR3 sequence is CAWSAGQIEQYF. CDR3 coding DNA: TGTGCCTGGAGTGCTGGACAGATCGAGCAGTACTTC. Together with reference TRBV30 and TRBJ2-7, the CDR3 gives the full variable domain: SQTIHQWPATLVQPVGSPLSLECTVEGTSNPNLYWYRQAAGRGLQLLFYSVGIGQISSEVPQNLSASRPQDRQFILSSKKLLLSDSGFYLCAWSAGQIEQYFGPGTRLTVT.